One sample yielded the 21 T cell receptor beta chains listed below, sequenced in a study of identifying expanded T cells in peripheral blood. This table comes from immunoSEQ multiplex PCR, and its TCRdb copy is limited to in-frame clones, with some not included. The sample has approximately 100,000 clones; less than 90% are singletons. Sequenced sample: blood. These receptors were taken from a person aged 18 to 75 in good health.

The V and J genes are TRBV19 and TRBJ2-7, with D perhaps given as TRBD1 or TRBD2 (6 bases each). Germline lookup yields CDR1 LNHDA and CDR2 SQIVND (reference sequence). This CDR3 comprises 17 residues. V dropped 5 bases and J dropped 3 bases, with 23 bases sitting between them. CDR3 sequence: CASSARRGGTNRYEQYF. The CDR3 DNA is TGTGCCAGTAGTGCAAGGCGGGGCGGGACAAACCGCTACGAGCAGTACTTC.

The chain links TRBV7-3 to TRBJ2-1, with D uncertain. V was cut by 5 bases and J by 7 bases, with 15 bases left in between. Looked up from germline, CDR1 is SGHTA and CDR2 is FQGTGA. There are 14 residues in the CDR3. CDR3 loop: CASSPGPLGNEQFF. CDR3 DNA: TGTGCCAGCAGCCCAGGACCCCTTGGGAATGAGCAGTTCTTC.

The chain has TRBV7-3 and TRBJ2-5; 12 bases align to TRBD2. Losses at the gene ends were 5 bases for V and 1 base for J; bases not matched to a gene: 2. CDR3 size: 15 residues. The germline V gene encodes CDR1 SGHTA and CDR2 FQGTGA. The CDR3 region has the DNA TGTGCCAGCAGCCCTAGCGGGGGGGTCCAAGAGACCCAGTACTTC. It is translated as CASSPSGGVQETQYF. The entire variable domain, with the rest obtained from reference TRBV7-3 and TRBJ2-5, is as follows: GAGVSQTPSNKVTEKGKYVELRCDPISGHTALYWYRQSLGQGPEFLIYFQGTGAADDSGLPNDRFFAVRPEGSVSTLKIQRTERGDSAVYLCASSPSGGVQETQYFGPGTRLLVL.

The rearrangement uses TRBV4-3 and TRBJ1-1; D remains ambiguous. Germline V gene data show CDR1 as LGHNA and CDR2 as YSLEER. Between the trimmed V and J ends, which lost 4 bases and 7 bases, there was a span of 10 bases. This CDR3 region has 12 residues. In DNA, the CDR3 is TGCGCCAGCAGCCGACTTGGTCGTGAAGCTTTCTTT. This encodes CASSRLGREAFF.

The chain joins TRBV11-2 to TRBJ1-3, with a weak D call TRBD1 (6 bases). Trimming took off 5 bases at V and 0 bases at J, with 17 bases between the two ends. This CDR3 contains 17 residues. Germline V gene data show CDR1 as SGHAT and CDR2 as FQNNGV. The CDR3 DNA sequence: TGTGCCAGCAGCCGGGTCGGACAGACCCTCTCTGGAAACACCATATATTTT. Translated: CASSRVGQTLSGNTIYF. The variable domain in full, completed from reference TRBV11-2 and TRBJ1-3, reads EAGVAQSPRYKIIEKRQSVAFWCNPISGHATLYWYQQILGQGPKLLIQFQNNGVVDDSQLPKDRFSAERLKGVDSTLKIQPAKLEDSAVYLCASSRVGQTLSGNTIYFGEGSWLTVV.

The chain uses TRBV29-1 and TRBJ1-2, with D tentatively TRBD1 (5 bases). This CDR3 has 12 residues. Germline assignment: CDR1 SQVTM and CDR2 ANQGSEA. Between the trimmed V and J ends, which lost 3 bases and 4 bases, there was a span of 9 bases. The CDR3 DNA follows: TGCAGCGTTGATCGGCAGGGCTATGGCTACACCTTC. Protein sequence: CSVDRQGYGYTF. Full variable domain (rest looked up from reference TRBV29-1 and TRBJ1-2): SAVISQKPSRDICQRGTSLTIQCQVDSQVTMMFWYRQQPGQSLTLIATANQGSEATYESGFVIDKFPISRPNLTFSTLTVSNMSPEDSSIYLCSVDRQGYGYTFGSGTRLTVV.

The rearrangement joins TRBV19 to TRBJ2-5; 8 bases line up with TRBD1. CDR3 length: 14 residues. Germline V CDR1 and CDR2: LNHDA, SQIVND (reference sequence). V lost 4 bases and J lost 2; bases outside the gene matches: 3. CDR3 amino acids: CASSRGQDQETQYF. The CDR3 bases are TGTGCCAGTAGTAGGGGACAGGATCAAGAGACCCAGTACTTC.

The chain is built from TRBV5-4 and TRBJ2-7; possible D gene TRBD1, 6 bases. The ends were cut back, 1 base at V and 5 bases at J, with 16 bases in the middle. Germline assignment: CDR1 SGHNT and CDR2 YYREEE (reference sequence). The CDR3 extends over 15 amino acids. In DNA form, the CDR3 reads TGTGCCAGCAGCTTGTATGGGCAGGGGATCCACGAGCAGTACTTC. It is translated as CASSLYGQGIHEQYF.

The chain is built from TRBV5-1 and TRBJ1-6; D unclear. The CDR3 consists of 14 residues. Trimming left V 0 bases short and J 11 bases short, with 12 bases between. The germline CDR1 and CDR2 sequences are SGHRS and YFSETQ. CDR3 in amino acids: CASSLVSAQAPLHF. CDR3 in DNA: TGCGCCAGCAGCTTGGTTTCAGCGCAGGCACCCCTCCACTTT.

The chain employs TRBV7-9 and TRBJ1-1; weak D call: TRBD1 (6 bases). The CDR3 has 14 amino acids. CDR1 and CDR2 (germline): SEHNR, FQNEAQ (reference sequence). The ends were cut back, 1 base at V and 1 base at J, with 7 bases in the middle. CDR3 in amino acids: CASSLVGGNTEAFF. CDR3 in DNA: TGTGCCAGCAGCTTAGTAGGGGGGAACACTGAAGCTTTCTTT.

The chain joins TRBV28 to TRBJ1-4; D is ambiguous. Germline CDR1 reads MDHEN; CDR2 reads SYDVKM. The CDR3 spans 17 residues. V lost 4 bases to trimming and J lost 0 bases, with 15 bases between them. The CDR3 DNA sequence: TGTGCCAGCAGTTCGGTTTCCGGAGTTGCAACTAATGAAAAACTGTTTTTT. It codes for CASSSVSGVATNEKLFF.

V and J are TRBV7-8 and TRBJ1-2; the D gene is possibly TRBD1 (6 bases). V lost 5 bases, J lost 4 bases, and 14 bases lay in between. This CDR3 has 14 amino acids. CDR1 is SGHVS and CDR2 is FQNEAQ in the germline V gene. In DNA form, the CDR3 reads TGTGCCAGCAGCCGGACGAGGGGGGGCTATGGCTACACCTTC. This encodes CASSRTRGGYGYTF.

In its sample, this clone ranks as medium-sized. This chain connects TRBV7-9 to TRBJ2-1, with D hard to call. V was clipped by 1 base and J by 7 bases, with 8 bases between them. The CDR3 length is 13 residues. CDR1 and CDR2 from the germline V gene are SEHNR and FQNEAQ (reference sequence). DNA for the CDR3: TGTGCCAGCAGCTTAGATCAGACTAATGAGCAGTTCTTC. This codes for CASSLDQTNEQFF. The full variable domain, rest sourced from reference TRBV7-9 and TRBJ2-1, is DTGVSQNPRHKITKRGQNVTFRCDPISEHNRLYWYRQTLGQGPEFLTYFQNEAQLEKSRLLSDRFSAERPKGSFSTLEIQRTEQGDSAMYLCASSLDQTNEQFFGPGTRLTVL.

This clone was detected only once. V is TRBV5-1 and J is TRBJ2-5; 9 bases map to TRBD2. Germline CDR1 SGHRS, CDR2 YFSETQ. V gave up 4 bases and J gave up 2 bases; unmatched junction bases: 6. CDR3 size: 15 residues. CDR3 sequence: CASSLGLATQETQYF. DNA for the CDR3: TGCGCCAGCAGCCTCGGACTAGCGACACAAGAGACCCAGTACTTC. Based on the CDR3 plus reference TRBV5-1 and TRBJ2-5, the full variable domain is KAGVTQTPRYLIKTRGQQVTLSCSPISGHRSVSWYQQTPGQGLQFLFEYFSETQRNKGNFPGRFSGRQFSNSRSEMNVSTLELGDSALYLCASSLGLATQETQYFGPGTRLLVL.

This clone has only one observation. V is TRBV6-5 and J is TRBJ1-3; maybe TRBD1 (6 bases). Germline loops: CDR1 MNHEY, CDR2 SVGAGI. The length of the CDR3 is 14 residues. The V end was cut by 6 bases, the J end by 4 bases, with 13 bases between. The CDR3 is CASSRGQFGNTIYF. CDR3 sequence (DNA): TGTGCCAGCAGCCGAGGACAGTTCGGAAACACCATATATTTT.

The rearrangement links TRBV16 to TRBJ2-3; possibly TRBD1 for D (5 bases). CDR3 length: 12 residues. Per the germline V gene, CDR1 is KGHSY and CDR2 is FQNENV. V was cut by 4 bases and J by 6 bases, with 8 bases left in between. The CDR3 sequence: CASSLTVDTQYF. CDR3 in DNA: TGTGCCAGCAGCCTGACAGTGGATACGCAGTATTTT. Using reference TRBV16 and TRBJ2-3 for the parts outside the CDR3, the full variable domain is GEEVAQTPKHLVRGEGQKAKLYCAPIKGHSYVFWYQQVLKNEFKFLISFQNENVFDETGMPKERFSAKCLPNSPCSLEIQATKLEDSAVYFCASSLTVDTQYFGPGTRLTVL.

This chain connects TRBV5-1 to TRBJ1-3; TRBD1 might be the D (5 bases). The CDR3 is 15 amino acids. The V end lost 4 bases, the J end lost 0 bases, and 11 bases lay between the germline ends. Germline CDR1 and CDR2: SGHRS and YFSETQ. The CDR3 is CASSPDRVSGNTIYF. DNA of the CDR3: TGCGCCAGCAGCCCTGACAGAGTCTCTGGAAACACCATATATTTT.

V is TRBV19 and J is TRBJ2-3; the match to TRBD2 covers 9 bases. This CDR3 region has 16 residues. Germline CDR1 reads LNHDA; CDR2 reads SQIVND (reference sequence). J lost 2 bases, V lost 5 bases, and 8 bases had no gene match. CDR3 loop: CASSLPGGGDTDTQYF. CDR3 coding DNA: TGTGCCAGTAGTCTCCCGGGCGGGGGGGACACAGATACGCAGTATTTT.

The rearrangement uses TRBV28 and TRBJ2-7; the D gene is possibly TRBD1 (5 bases). There are 11 residues in the CDR3. V was cut by 5 bases and J by 12 bases, with 14 bases left in between. Per germline, CDR1 MDHEN and CDR2 SYDVKM. For the CDR3, the DNA is TGTGCCAGCAGTAGAGGACAAGTGGGGTACTTC. Its translation: CASSRGQVGYF.

V is TRBV6-6 and J is TRBJ1-5; 10 bases are a match to TRBD1. CDR3 length: 12 amino acids. Trimming removed 8 bases from V and 6 bases from J; junction bases left unmatched: 1. The germline gives CDR1 MNHNY, CDR2 SVGAGI (reference sequence). CDR3 sequence reads: CASGQGGQPQHF. DNA for the CDR3: TGTGCCAGCGGACAGGGGGGTCAGCCCCAGCATTTT.

This rearrangement joins TRBV18 to TRBJ1-3; D uncertain. V was clipped by 3 bases and J by 1 base, with 16 bases between them. The CDR3 length is 17 residues. Germline CDR1 KGHSH, CDR2 LQKENI. The chain's CDR3 is CASSPSYQETSGNTIYF. CDR3 DNA: TGTGCCAGCTCACCGAGCTATCAGGAAACTTCTGGAAACACCATATATTTT.